Following are 3 T cell receptor beta chains from one sample sequenced in a study. From the 5' RACE reads, TCRdb called clonotypes with MiXCR, one entry per CDR3 protein. Of 5,000 to 6,500 distinct CDR3 sequences listed, roughly three fifths are singletons. The sample comprised tumor-infiltrating memory CD4+ T cells sorted from the breast tumor. Subset indicated: memory CD4+ T cells, CD4+CD45RO+CD25-. The origin of the receptors is a female donor with breast cancer.

CDR3 DNA sequence: TGTGCCAGCAGCTTCACGGGGGAGCAGACCCAGTACTTC. It specifies CASSFTGEQTQYF. The chain employs TRBV7-3 and TRBJ2-5; D is perhaps TRBD2 (6 bases). Trimming shortened V by 3 bases and J by 6 bases, and 11 bases separated the two germline ends. This CDR3 has 13 residues. Germline CDR1 and CDR2: SGHTA and FQGTGA. Full variable domain (missing parts from reference TRBV7-3 and TRBJ2-5): GAGVSQTPSNKVTEKGKYVELRCDPISGHTALYWYRQSLGQGPEFLIYFQGTGAADDSGLPNDRFFAVRPEGSVSTLKIQRTERGDSAVYLCASSFTGEQTQYFGPGTRLLVL.

The chain uses TRBV7-6 and TRBJ2-3, with a possible D match to TRBD2 (6 bases). The CDR3 is 12 amino acids. CDR1 SGHVS and CDR2 FNYEAQ come from the germline V gene. Trimming took off 8 bases at V and 9 bases at J, with 15 bases between the two ends. The CDR3 DNA is TGTGCCAGCTCTTTGGAGGGAAGGACGCAGTATTTT. Translation: CASSLEGRTQYF.

The V gene is TRBV30, the J gene TRBJ2-1; 8 nucleotides align to TRBD2. Unmatched junction bases numbered 2, after V lost 2 bases and J lost 8 bases. Looked up from germline, CDR1 is GTSNPN and CDR2 is SVGIG (reference sequence). The CDR3 is made up of 12 amino acids. The CDR3 region is CAWSTGGDEQFF. DNA for the CDR3: TGTGCCTGGAGTACGGGGGGGGATGAGCAGTTCTTC.